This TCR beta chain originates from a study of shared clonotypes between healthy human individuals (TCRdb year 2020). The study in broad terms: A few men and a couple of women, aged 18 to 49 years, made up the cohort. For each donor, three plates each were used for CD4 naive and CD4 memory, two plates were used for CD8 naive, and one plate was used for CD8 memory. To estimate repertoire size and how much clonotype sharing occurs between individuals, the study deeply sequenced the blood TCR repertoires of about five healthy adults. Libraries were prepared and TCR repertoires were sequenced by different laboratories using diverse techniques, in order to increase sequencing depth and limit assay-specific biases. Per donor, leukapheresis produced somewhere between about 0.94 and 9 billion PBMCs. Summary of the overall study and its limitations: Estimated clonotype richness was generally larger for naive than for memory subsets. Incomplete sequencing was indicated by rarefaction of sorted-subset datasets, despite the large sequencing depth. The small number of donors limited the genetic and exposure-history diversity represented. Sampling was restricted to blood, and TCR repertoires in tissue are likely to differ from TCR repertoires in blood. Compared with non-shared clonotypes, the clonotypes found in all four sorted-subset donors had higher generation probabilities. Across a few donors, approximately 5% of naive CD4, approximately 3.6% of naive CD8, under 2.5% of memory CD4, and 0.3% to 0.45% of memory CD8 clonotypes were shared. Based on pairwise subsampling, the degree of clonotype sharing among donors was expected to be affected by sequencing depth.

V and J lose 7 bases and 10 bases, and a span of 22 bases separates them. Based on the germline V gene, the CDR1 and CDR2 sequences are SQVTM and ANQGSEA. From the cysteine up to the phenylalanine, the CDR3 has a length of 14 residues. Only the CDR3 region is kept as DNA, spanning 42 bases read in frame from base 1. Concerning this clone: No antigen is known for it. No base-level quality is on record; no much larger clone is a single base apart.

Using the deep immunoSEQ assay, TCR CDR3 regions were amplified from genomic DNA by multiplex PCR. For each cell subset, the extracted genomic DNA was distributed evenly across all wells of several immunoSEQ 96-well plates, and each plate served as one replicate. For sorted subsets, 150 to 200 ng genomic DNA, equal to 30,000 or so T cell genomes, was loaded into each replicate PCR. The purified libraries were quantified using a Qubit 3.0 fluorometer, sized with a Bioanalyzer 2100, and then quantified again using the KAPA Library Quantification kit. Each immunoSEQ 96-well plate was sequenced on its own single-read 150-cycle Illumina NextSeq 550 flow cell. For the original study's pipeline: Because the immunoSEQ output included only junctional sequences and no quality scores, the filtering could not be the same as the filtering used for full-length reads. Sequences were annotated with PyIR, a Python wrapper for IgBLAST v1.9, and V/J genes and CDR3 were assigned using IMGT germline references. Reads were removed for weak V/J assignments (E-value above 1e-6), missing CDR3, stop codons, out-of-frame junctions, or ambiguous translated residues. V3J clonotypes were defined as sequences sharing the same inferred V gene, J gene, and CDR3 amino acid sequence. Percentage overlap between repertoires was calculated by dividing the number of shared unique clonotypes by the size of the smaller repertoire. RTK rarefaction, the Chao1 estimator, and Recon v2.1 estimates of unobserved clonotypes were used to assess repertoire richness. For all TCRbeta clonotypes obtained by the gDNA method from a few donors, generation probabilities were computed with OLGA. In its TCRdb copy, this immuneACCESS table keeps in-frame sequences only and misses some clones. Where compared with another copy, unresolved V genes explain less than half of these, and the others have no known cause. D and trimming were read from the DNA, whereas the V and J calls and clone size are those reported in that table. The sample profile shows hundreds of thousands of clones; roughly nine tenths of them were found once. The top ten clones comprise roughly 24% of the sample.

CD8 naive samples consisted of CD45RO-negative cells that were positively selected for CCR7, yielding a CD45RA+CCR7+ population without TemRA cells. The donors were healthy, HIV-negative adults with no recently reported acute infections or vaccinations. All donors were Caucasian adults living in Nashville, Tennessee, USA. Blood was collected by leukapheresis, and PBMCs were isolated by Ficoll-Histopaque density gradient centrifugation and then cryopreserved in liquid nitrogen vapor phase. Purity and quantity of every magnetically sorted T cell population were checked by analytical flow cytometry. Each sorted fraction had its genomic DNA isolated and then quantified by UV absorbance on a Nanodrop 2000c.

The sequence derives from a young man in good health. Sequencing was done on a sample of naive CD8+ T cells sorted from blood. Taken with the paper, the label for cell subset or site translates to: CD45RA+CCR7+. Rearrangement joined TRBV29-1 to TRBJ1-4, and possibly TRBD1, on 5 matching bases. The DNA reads TGCAGCGCAAGGGATGAGGGGCGCGCTGGAAAACTGTTTTTT. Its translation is CSARDEGRAGKLFF.